This TCR beta chain was obtained from a study of CD8 T cells in Susac syndrome. Broader study findings: Across the total CD8+ repertoires, fewer than 20 Susac-specific public clones were found. The CD8+ TEMRA repertoires yielded about 5 such clones. In TEMRA cells and active patients, CD8+ clonal expansion in Susac reached its peak.

As for this clonotype: Its target is unknown.

RNA was extracted with the RNeasy kit, and a quantity of about 0.45 to 1 ug was reverse transcribed using random hexamers. Multiplex PCR with immunoSEQ amplified the TCR beta CDR3 across 54 Vbeta and 13 Jbeta. TCRdb re-called the immunoSEQ multiplex PCR reads with MiXCR, one entry per CDR3 protein. The sample contains 95,000 to 150,000 distinct CDR3 sequences, 85% to 95% of which appear only once. CDR1 is DFQATT, CDR2 SNEGSKA, per germline (reference sequence). The trim removed 3 bases at V and 4 bases at J, leaving 6 bases unmatched. This CDR3 spans 14 amino acids. This TCR was recovered from a human donor with Susac syndrome. V usage is TRBV20-1 and J usage is TRBJ2-1, with 7 bases matching TRBD2. Sequences were obtained from CD8+ T cells from PBMCs. The CDR3 region is CSASPSGSYNEQFF. The CDR3 DNA sequence: TGCAGTGCTAGCCCTAGCGGTAGTTACAATGAGCAGTTCTTC.